This entry lists 2 T cell receptor beta chains sequenced from one sample in a study of blood T cell repertoires in COVID-19. The assay was immunoSEQ multiplex PCR, and TCRdb's table has in-frame clones only and misses some. The repertoire holds 200,000 to 250,000 clones, with 82% as singletons. What was sequenced was peripheral blood. Receptors originate from a woman older than 75 with acute or convalescent COVID-19.

The chain combines TRBV7-2 with TRBJ1-2; 8 nucleotides match TRBD1. This CDR3 contains 14 residues. Germline trimming cut 5 bases from V and 4 bases from J; bases unmatched to any gene: 6. From germline, CDR1 is SGHTA and CDR2 FQGNSA. The CDR3 reads CASSPRGQAYGYTF. The CDR3 nucleotides read TGTGCCAGCAGCCCTAGGGGACAGGCCTATGGCTACACCTTC.

This clone was seen a handful of times. The chain has TRBV20-1 and TRBJ1-1; no clear D. V was clipped by 3 bases and J by 3 bases, with 11 bases between them. This CDR3 has 13 residues. The germline gives CDR1 DFQATT, CDR2 SNEGSKA (reference sequence). CDR3 nucleotide sequence: TGCAGTGCTAGTTCGGGGTTCGACACTGAAGCTTTCTTT. It translates to CSASSGFDTEAFF.